This T cell receptor beta chain was retrieved from a study of cytomegalovirus exposure and HLA in healthy donors. Trimming took off 4 bases at V and 5 bases at J, with 15 bases between the two ends. The CDR3 covers 15 residues. The germline V gene encodes CDR1 SEHNR and CDR2 FQNEAQ (reference sequence). The PCR employed 60 Vbeta primers together with 13 Jbeta primers. Some clones are missing from TCRdb's copy, which holds only in-frame ones; the method was immunoSEQ multiplex PCR. The repertoire includes some 150,000 clones, around 80% of them detected once, and about 5.6% sits in the top ten. This clone turned up a few times.

Sequencing was done on a sample of PBMCs. The clonotype was recovered from a man younger than 40 in good health and CMV-seropositive. The rearrangement joins TRBV7-9 to TRBJ1-5, with no clear D. The CDR3 nucleotides are TGTGCCAGCAGCTCTATAGAGGCGGGTCATCAGCCCCAGCATTTT. Translated, it gives CASSSIEAGHQPQHF.